This TCR beta chain comes out of a study of blood T cell repertoires in COVID-19. Profiled with immunoSEQ multiplex PCR; TCRdb holds only in-frame clones, not every one. This sample has fewer than 200,000 clones, with approximately 84% found just once. The CDR3 has 16 residues. V shed 4 bases and J 1 base; nucleotides not matched to a gene: 6. In germline, CDR1 is SGHNT, CDR2 YYREEE (reference sequence). The origin of this receptor is a man aged 35 to 55 who had recovered from COVID-19. The chain joins TRBV5-4 to TRBJ2-2; 8 bases match TRBD2. The sequencing input was peripheral blood. The CDR3 region has the DNA TGTGCCAGCAGCGGGGGACTAGTAAGGAACACCGGGGAGCTGTTTTTT. Its protein product is CASSGGLVRNTGELFF.